Presented here are 8 T cell receptor beta chains from one specimen sequenced in a study of control samples from healthy donors and cancer patients. Sequenced by immunoSEQ multiplex PCR; TCRdb stores in-frame clones only, minus some. The sample consists of 150,000 to 180,000 clones, about 94% of them appearing once. Sequencing used blood. Source of these receptors: a man aged 40-49 years in good health.

This clone was observed once. The V call is TRBV29-1, the J call TRBJ2-2; D ambiguous. The CDR3 runs to 14 residues. V lost 7 bases and J lost 0, with 12 bases in between. Germline CDR1 and CDR2: SQVTM and ANQGSEA. In nucleotides, the CDR3 is TGCAGCGCCGTATACAGAACGAACACCGGGGAGCTGTTTTTT. This codes for CSAVYRTNTGELFF.

This clone has only one observation. V is TRBV28 and J is TRBJ1-2; 7 nucleotides match TRBD1. The CDR3 is made up of 16 amino acids. Germline V gene data show CDR1 as MDHEN and CDR2 as SYDVKM. J gave up 0 bases and V 5 bases, and 9 bases lay outside the gene matches. CDR3 sequence: CASSNAGGLTNYGYTF. CDR3 nucleotides: TGTGCCAGCAGTAATGCAGGGGGTCTCACTAACTATGGCTACACCTTC.

J is TRBJ2-2 and V is TRBV24-1, with 7 bases fitting TRBD1. There are 14 residues in the CDR3. Germline loops: CDR1 KGHDR, CDR2 SFDVKD. V was pared by 8 bases and J by 4 bases, with 6 bases of the junction left unmatched. CDR3 sequence: CATNDRDGTGELFF. As DNA, the CDR3 is TGTGCCACCAACGACAGGGACGGCACCGGGGAGCTGTTTTTT.

The rearrangement links TRBV11-2 to TRBJ1-2; D is undetermined. The CDR3 is 15 amino acids. The germline CDR1 and CDR2 sequences are SGHAT and FQNNGV. V lost 5 bases and J lost 2, with 15 bases in between. The DNA for the CDR3 is TGTGCCAGCAGCAATATAGGAGGCCCGAACTATGGCTACACCTTC. It translates to CASSNIGGPNYGYTF.

V gene TRBV19 combines with J gene TRBJ2-3; D not certain. The CDR3 sequence is 12 residues long. Germline lookup yields CDR1 LNHDA and CDR2 SQIVND (reference sequence). Deletions cut 11 bases from V and 4 bases from J, with 13 bases between. CDR3 DNA: TGTGCCGGTCCGCGGAGCGCAGATACGCAGTATTTT. Amino acids: CAGPRSADTQYF.

The V gene is TRBV28, the J gene TRBJ1-4; D possibly corresponds to TRBD1 (5 bases). The CDR3 has 15 amino acids. V lost 7 bases to trimming and J lost 0 bases, with 12 bases between them. CDR1 is MDHEN and CDR2 is SYDVKM in the germline V gene. This CDR3 reads CASTPGGPTNEKLFF. The DNA of the CDR3 is TGTGCCAGCACCCCTGGGGGACCAACTAATGAAAAACTGTTTTTT.

The chain combines TRBV5-6 with TRBJ2-3, with 8 bases lining up with TRBD2. This CDR3 spans 15 amino acids. Germline values: CDR1 SGHDT, CDR2 YYEEEE. With V trimmed by 5 bases and J by 4 bases, 9 bases remained unmatched. The CDR3 sequence is CASRKRGGPPDTQYF. The CDR3 DNA follows: TGTGCCAGCAGAAAACGGGGGGGCCCCCCAGATACGCAGTATTTT.

This clone was found a few times. The V gene is TRBV19, the J gene TRBJ1-4; D possibly corresponds to TRBD1 (5 bases). Germline lookup yields CDR1 LNHDA and CDR2 SQIVND (reference sequence). V was clipped by 3 bases and J by 7 bases, with 9 bases between them. The CDR3 extends over 13 amino acids. The CDR3 coding sequence is TGTGCCAGTAGTATCTCAGGGAGTGAAAAACTGTTTTTT. This gives the protein CASSISGSEKLFF.